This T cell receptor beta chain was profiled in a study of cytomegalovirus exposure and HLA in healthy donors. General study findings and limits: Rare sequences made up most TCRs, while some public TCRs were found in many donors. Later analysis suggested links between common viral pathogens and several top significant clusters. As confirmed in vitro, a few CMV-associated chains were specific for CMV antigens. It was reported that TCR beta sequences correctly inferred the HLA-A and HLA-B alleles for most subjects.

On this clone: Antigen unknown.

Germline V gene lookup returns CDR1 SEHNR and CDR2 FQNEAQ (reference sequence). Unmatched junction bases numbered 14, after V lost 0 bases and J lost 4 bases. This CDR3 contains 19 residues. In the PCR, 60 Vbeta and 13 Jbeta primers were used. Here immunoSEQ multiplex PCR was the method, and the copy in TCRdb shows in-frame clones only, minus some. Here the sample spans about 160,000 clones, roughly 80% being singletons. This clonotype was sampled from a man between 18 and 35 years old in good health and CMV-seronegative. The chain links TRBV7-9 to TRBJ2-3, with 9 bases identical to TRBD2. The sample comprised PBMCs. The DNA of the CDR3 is TGTGCCAGCAGCTTAGCTGGGACTAGCCTACTTCGAGGGGCAGATACGCAGTATTTT. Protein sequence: CASSLAGTSLLRGADTQYF. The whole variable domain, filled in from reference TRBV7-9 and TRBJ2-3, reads DTGVSQNPRHKITKRGQNVTFRCDPISEHNRLYWYRQTLGQGPEFLTYFQNEAQLEKSRLLSDRFSAERPKGSFSTLEIQRTEQGDSAMYLCASSLAGTSLLRGADTQYFGPGTRLTVL.